The T cell receptor (beta chain) under discussion was sequenced for a study of T cell responses to AZD1222 COVID-19 vaccine. On this clone: As yet, its antigen is unknown.

Notes on the study in general: Just six or seven AZD1222 recipients tested seropositive at baseline. In a largely white British group with more females than males, clonal diversity was possibly underestimated. With dominance at 160-218 and 743-854, vaccine-associated CD4 TCRs spanned spike.

The protocol was immunoSEQ multiplex PCR, while the TCRdb copy is restricted to in-frame clones and leaves out a portion. The data show 150,000 to 250,000 clones, approximately 91% seen once. The germline V gene encodes CDR1 DFQATT and CDR2 SNEGSKA (reference sequence). This CDR3 spans 11 amino acids. Between the trimmed V and J ends, which lost 6 bases and 6 bases, there was a span of 8 bases. This sequence joins TRBV20-1 and TRBJ1-4; D is undetermined. The clonotype was recovered from an adult who received the AZD1222 COVID-19 vaccine. This specimen was peripheral blood, taken 28 days after the second AZD1222 dose. In nucleotides, the CDR3 is TGCAGTGCCCCGGCGGATGAAAAACTGTTTTTT. Translating it yields CSAPADEKLFF.